This T cell receptor (beta chain) was recorded in a study of radiotherapy plus CTLA-4 blockade in lung cancer. In the study overall: Of all patients, approximately 17% responded objectively and approximately 29% showed disease control.

General observations from the study: Peripheral blood showed expansion of tumor-derived TCR clones after radiotherapy and ipilimumab. Per reports, early blood T cell clone dynamics, plus interferon-beta, forecast response most strongly.

In the case of this clone: The antigen is undetermined.

CDR1 and CDR2 from the germline V gene are ENHRY and SYGVKD. The V and J ends lost 7 bases and 4 bases, in that order; junction bases with no gene match: 12. CDR3 length equals 16 residues. Assay used: immunoSEQ multiplex PCR; TCRdb lists only in-frame clones, some missing. The sample shows roughly 68,000 clones, 78% of them seen only once. This sequence originates from a human donor with non-small cell lung cancer who had a complete response to radiotherapy plus ipilimumab. The chain is built from TRBV10-3 and TRBJ1-2; TRBD1 agrees at 10 bases. The sample in question was peripheral blood, obtained from a patient treated with radiotherapy plus ipilimumab. The CDR3 sequence: CAITPGQGLVGYGYTF. The CDR3 DNA reads TGTGCCATCACTCCGGGACAGGGGTTGGTCGGCTATGGCTACACCTTC.